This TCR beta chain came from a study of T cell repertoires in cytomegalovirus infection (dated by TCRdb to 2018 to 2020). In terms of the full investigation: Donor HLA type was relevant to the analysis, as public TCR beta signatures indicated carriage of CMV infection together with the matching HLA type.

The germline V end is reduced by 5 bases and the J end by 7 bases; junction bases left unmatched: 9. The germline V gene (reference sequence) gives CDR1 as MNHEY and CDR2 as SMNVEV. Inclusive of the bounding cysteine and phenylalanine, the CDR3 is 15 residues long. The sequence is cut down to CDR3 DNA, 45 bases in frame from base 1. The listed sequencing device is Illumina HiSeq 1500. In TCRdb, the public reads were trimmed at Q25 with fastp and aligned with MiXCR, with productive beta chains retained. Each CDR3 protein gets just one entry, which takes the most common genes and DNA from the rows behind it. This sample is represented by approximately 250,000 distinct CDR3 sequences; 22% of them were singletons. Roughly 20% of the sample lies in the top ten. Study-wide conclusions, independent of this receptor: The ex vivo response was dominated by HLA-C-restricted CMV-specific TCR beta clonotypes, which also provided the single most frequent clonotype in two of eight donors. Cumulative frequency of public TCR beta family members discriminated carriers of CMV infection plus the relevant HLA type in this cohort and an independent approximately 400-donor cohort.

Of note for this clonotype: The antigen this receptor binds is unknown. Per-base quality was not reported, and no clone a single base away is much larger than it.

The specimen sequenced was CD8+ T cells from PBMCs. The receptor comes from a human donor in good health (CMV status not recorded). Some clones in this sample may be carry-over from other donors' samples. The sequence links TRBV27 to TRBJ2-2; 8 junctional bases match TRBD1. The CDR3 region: CASSPRDRTGGELFF. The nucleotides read TGTGCCAGCAGTCCTCGGGACAGGACAGGCGGGGAGCTGTTTTTT.